A selection of T cell receptor beta chains follows, all from one sample in a study of cytomegalovirus exposure and HLA in healthy donors. The repertoire was sequenced with immunoSEQ multiplex PCR; TCRdb's copy has only in-frame clones and lacks some. This sample has under 130,000 clones; about 13% occur once, and the top ten carry roughly a sixth. The sample was PBMCs. The receptor source for this set is a man aged 35 to 55 in good health and CMV-seropositive. Each CDR3 is given with its conserved first and last residue. A D gene is named only where the DNA matches it firmly. Not every row has a clone size; where given, it reads once, few, many or a size class.

J,D,length,size,V,CDR3,DNA
TRBJ2-7,NA,16,few,TRBV5-1,CASGLEVGTGRYEQYF,TGCGCCAGCGGCTTGGAAGTAGGAACAGGGCGGTACGAGCAGTACTTC
TRBJ1-5,NA,15,NA,TRBV6-5,CASSYSNVQGFPQHF,TGTGCCAGCAGTTACTCGAACGTGCAGGGTTTCCCCCAGCATTTT
TRBJ2-7,TRBD1,13,NA,TRBV30,CAWGSGQRDEQYF,TGTGCCTGGGGTTCGGGACAGCGCGACGAGCAGTACTTC
TRBJ2-3,NA,14,NA,TRBV30,CAWRGGTSTDTQYF,TGTGCCTGGAGGGGCGGGACTAGCACAGATACGCAGTATTTT
TRBJ1-1,TRBD1,15,few,TRBV4-2,CANSQLQGAGTEAFF,TGTGCCAACAGCCAATTACAGGGGGCAGGCACTGAAGCTTTCTTT
TRBJ2-5,TRBD1,15,NA,TRBV5-1,CASSPARTGIETQYF,TGCGCCAGCAGCCCCGCGCGGACAGGGATAGAGACCCAGTACTTC
TRBJ1-2,NA,13,few,TRBV30,CAWSVRGGHGYTF,TGTGCCTGGAGTGTACGTGGGGGCCATGGCTACACCTTC
TRBJ2-7,TRBD2,16,few,TRBV2,CASSGLAGGAGYEQYF,TGTGCCAGCAGCGGACTAGCGGGCGGAGCCGGCTACGAGCAGTACTTC
TRBJ2-5,TRBD2,16,few,TRBV7-7,CASSWGSGSGGETQYF,TGTGCCAGCAGCTGGGGGAGCGGGAGCGGAGGAGAGACCCAGTACTTC
TRBJ2-3,TRBD2,14,few,TRBV30,CAWRPSGGTDTQYF,TGTGCCTGGAGACCCAGCGGGGGCACAGATACGCAGTATTTT
TRBJ1-5,TRBD1,17,NA,TRBV6-1,CASSGDRGLGSNQPQHF,TGTGCCAGCAGTGGAGACAGGGGATTGGGGAGCAATCAGCCCCAGCATTTT
TRBJ2-7,TRBD1,15,NA,TRBV4-1,CASSHPGQGADEQYF,TGCGCCAGCAGCCACCCGGGACAGGGGGCTGACGAGCAGTACTTC
TRBJ2-3,NA,12,few,TRBV7-9,CASSFRADTQYF,TGTGCCAGCAGCTTCCGAGCAGATACGCAGTATTTT
TRBJ2-7,TRBD2,17,few,TRBV7-9,CASSVGLAQAPRNEQYF,TGTGCCAGCAGCGTTGGACTAGCGCAAGCCCCTCGGAACGAGCAGTACTTC
TRBJ2-1,TRBD2,17,few,TRBV11-2,CASSITLRSGSSGEQFF,TGTGCCAGCAGCATTACCCTGCGTAGCGGGAGTTCGGGTGAGCAGTTCTTC
TRBJ1-1,TRBD1,15,few,TRBV9,CASRGQGEMNTEAFF,TGTGCCAGCAGAGGACAGGGTGAGATGAACACTGAAGCTTTCTTT
TRBJ2-7,TRBD2,15,few,TRBV5-1,CASSLAGGGGYEQYF,TGCGCCAGCAGCTTGGCCGGGGGGGGAGGCTACGAGCAGTACTTC
TRBJ1-1,NA,17,few,TRBV9,CASSVGRGGGLNTEAFF,TGTGCCAGCAGCGTAGGGAGAGGGGGGGGTTTGAACACTGAAGCTTTCTTT